The 9 T cell receptor beta chains given below trace back to one sample, sequenced in a study of CD8+ T cells in alopecia areata. cDNA serving as the sequencing template came from extracted, reverse transcribed RNA. The table came from immunoSEQ multiplex PCR; TCRdb's copy has only in-frame clones and leaves some out. Of approximately 210,000 clones listed, around two fifths are singletons. Treatment meaning: oral pan-JAK inhibitor, 5-10 mg twice daily. Material: CD4+ T cells sorted from blood, obtained between weeks 36 and 40, from a patient treated with tofacitinib. The receptor set was obtained from a human donor with alopecia areata.

The rearrangement joins TRBV5-4 to TRBJ2-3; 10 nucleotides match TRBD2. Per germline, CDR1 SGHNT and CDR2 YYREEE (reference sequence). J was trimmed by 2 bases and V by 2 bases; bases with no gene match: 5. The CDR3 has 16 amino acids. CDR3 region: CASSFEAGGTTDTQYF. CDR3 DNA sequence: TGTGCCAGCAGCTTCGAAGCGGGAGGGACCACAGATACGCAGTATTTT.

This clone was found a few times. The rearrangement links TRBV6-4 to TRBJ1-2, with D maybe TRBD1 (6 bases). Germline CDR1 and CDR2: MRHNA and SNTAGT. The CDR3 has 15 residues. The V and J ends lost 6 bases and 2 bases respectively, with 16 bases between them. CDR3 protein: CASSRGRGPNYGYTF. CDR3 nucleotide sequence: TGTGCCAGCAGCCGTGGACGGGGGCCAAACTATGGCTACACCTTC.

This clone was counted once. The chain links TRBV5-4 to TRBJ2-3; 11 bases align to TRBD2. This CDR3 is 15 amino acids long. The J segment lost 4 bases and the V segment lost 0 bases, leaving 1 base of the junction unmatched. CDR1 is SGHNT and CDR2 is YYREEE in the germline V gene (reference sequence). For the CDR3, the DNA is TGTGCCAGCAGCTTGGTAGCGGGAGGGCCAGATACGCAGTATTTT. This codes for CASSLVAGGPDTQYF. The complete variable domain, with remaining parts taken from reference TRBV5-4 and TRBJ2-3, reads ETGVTQSPTHLIKTRGQQVTLRCSSQSGHNTVSWYQQALGQGPQFIFQYYREEENGRGNFPPRFSGLQFPNYSSELNVNALELDDSALYLCASSLVAGGPDTQYFGPGTRLTVL.

The rearrangement links TRBV2 to TRBJ2-4; TRBD1 matches 7 bases. Looked up from germline, CDR1 is SNHLY and CDR2 is FYNNEI. The CDR3 loop spans 14 amino acids. Germline trimming cut 6 bases from V and 6 bases from J; bases unmatched to any gene: 8. The CDR3 DNA reads as TGTGCCAGCAGGAAGGAAGGGGGCTTAAACATTCAGTACTTC. Protein product: CASRKEGGLNIQYF.

In this sample, this clone turned up a few times. The genes are TRBV19 and TRBJ1-1, with 8 bases identical to TRBD1. V was pared by 0 bases and J by 4 bases, with 16 bases of the junction left unmatched. CDR3 length equals 19 residues. The germline V gene encodes CDR1 LNHDA and CDR2 SQIVND (reference sequence). DNA for the CDR3: TGTGCCAGTAGTATAGATCCAGCCCTCGGACAGGGATGGGCCACTGAAGCTTTCTTT. Protein sequence: CASSIDPALGQGWATEAFF. The whole variable domain, filled in from reference TRBV19 and TRBJ1-1, reads DGGITQSPKYLFRKEGQNVTLSCEQNLNHDAMYWYRQDPGQGLRLIYYSQIVNDFQKGDIAEGYSVSREKKESFPLTVTSAQKNPTAFYLCASSIDPALGQGWATEAFFGQGTRLTVV.

This clone showed up just a few times. V is TRBV28 and J is TRBJ2-3; no clear D. Between the trimmed V and J ends, which lost 6 bases and 1 base, there was a span of 14 bases. CDR1 is MDHEN, CDR2 SYDVKM, per germline. There are 15 residues in the CDR3. The CDR3 region is CASSPTGPGTDTQYF. Written as DNA, the CDR3 is TGTGCCAGCAGCCCAACCGGCCCGGGCACAGATACGCAGTATTTT.

V usage is TRBV9 and J usage is TRBJ2-1; 10 bases fit TRBD2. The ends lost 0 bases at V and 10 bases at J; junction bases unmatched: 10. The CDR3 has 16 residues. The germline CDR1 and CDR2 sequences are SGDLS and YYNGEE. The CDR3 here is CASSVGGLAGAGEQFF. As DNA, the CDR3 is TGTGCCAGCAGCGTAGGGGGGCTAGCGGGAGCTGGAGAGCAGTTCTTC.

This clone came up a few times. CDR3 loop: CASSQPSRSNSYEQYF. CDR3 in DNA: TGTGCCAGCAGCCAACCCTCGAGGTCCAACTCCTACGAGCAGTACTTC. The chain has TRBV4-2 and TRBJ2-7, with D unresolved. From germline, CDR1 is LGHNA and CDR2 YNFKEQ. V dropped 2 bases and J dropped 0 bases, with 14 bases sitting between them. The CDR3 is made up of 16 amino acids.

The CDR3 loop reads CSVTRGNTEAFF. The CDR3 region has the DNA TGCAGCGTTACGAGGGGGAACACTGAAGCTTTCTTT. The rearrangement joins TRBV29-1 to TRBJ1-1; a possible D gene is TRBD1 (5 bases). CDR1 and CDR2 from the germline V gene are SQVTM and ANQGSEA. Trimming stripped 5 bases from V and 1 base from J, with 8 bases between. There are 12 residues in the CDR3.